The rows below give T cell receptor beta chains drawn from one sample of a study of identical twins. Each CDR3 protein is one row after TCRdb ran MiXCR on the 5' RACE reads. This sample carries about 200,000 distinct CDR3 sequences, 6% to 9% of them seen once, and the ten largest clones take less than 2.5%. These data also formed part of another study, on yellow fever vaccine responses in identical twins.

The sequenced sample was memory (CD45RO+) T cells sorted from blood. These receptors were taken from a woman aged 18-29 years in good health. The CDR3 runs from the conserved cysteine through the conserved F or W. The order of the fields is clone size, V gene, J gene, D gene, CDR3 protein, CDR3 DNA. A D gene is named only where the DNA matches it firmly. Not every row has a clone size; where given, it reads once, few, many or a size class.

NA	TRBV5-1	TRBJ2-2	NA	CASSLWANGELFF	TGCGCCAGCAGCTTGTGGGCGAACGGGGAGCTGTTTTTT
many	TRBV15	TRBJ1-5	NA	CAVTDANQPQHF	TGTGCCGTGACCGATGCCAATCAGCCCCAGCATTTT
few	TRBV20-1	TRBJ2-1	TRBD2	CSAPLSSSGDNEQFF	TGCAGTGCTCCGCTGTCCTCTAGCGGGGACAATGAGCAGTTCTTC
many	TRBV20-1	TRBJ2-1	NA	CSRAGGENEQFF	TGCAGTCGCGCGGGCGGAGAAAATGAGCAGTTCTTC
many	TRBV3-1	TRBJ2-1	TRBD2	CASSPFHLSGSGSNEQFF	TGTGCCAGCAGCCCCTTCCACCTTAGCGGGAGTGGGTCCAATGAGCAGTTCTTC
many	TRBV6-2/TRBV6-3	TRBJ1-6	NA	CASSLVANSPLHF	TGTGCCAGCAGTTTGGTGGCAAATTCACCCCTCCACTTT
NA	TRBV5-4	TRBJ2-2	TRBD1	CASSSDRATGELFF	TGTGCCAGCAGCTCGGACAGGGCCACCGGGGAGCTGTTTTTT
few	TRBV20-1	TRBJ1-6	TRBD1	CSAVYQGAQWSPLHF	TGCAGTGCTGTGTACCAGGGGGCGCAGTGGTCACCCCTCCACTTT
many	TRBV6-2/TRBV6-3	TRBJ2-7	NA	CASSKRQDYEQYF	TGTGCCAGCAGTAAACGACAGGACTACGAGCAGTACTTC
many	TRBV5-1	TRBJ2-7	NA	CASSLARGNEQYF	TGCGCCAGCAGCTTGGCCCGAGGGAACGAGCAGTACTTC
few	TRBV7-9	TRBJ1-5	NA	CASSPFGAEQPQHF	TGTGCCAGCAGCCCGTTCGGGGCCGAGCAGCCCCAGCATTTT
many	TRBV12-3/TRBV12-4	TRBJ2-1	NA	CASSLTTSKTNEQFF	TGTGCCAGCAGTTTAACAACTAGCAAGACTAATGAGCAGTTCTTC
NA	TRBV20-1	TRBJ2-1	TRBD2	CSARPTSGSSYNEQFF	TGCAGTGCTAGGCCGACTAGCGGGAGCTCCTACAATGAGCAGTTCTTC
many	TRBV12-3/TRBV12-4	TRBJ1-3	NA	CASSEGDSGNTIYF	TGTGCCAGCTCGGAGGGAGATTCTGGAAACACCATATATTTT
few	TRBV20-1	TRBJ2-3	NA	CSAYDSTDTQYF	TGCAGTGCCTACGACAGCACAGATACGCAGTATTTT
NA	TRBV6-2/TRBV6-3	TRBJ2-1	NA	CASSYSAGKGEQFF	TGTGCCAGCAGTTACTCGGCAGGGAAGGGTGAGCAGTTCTTC
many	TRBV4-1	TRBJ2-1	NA	CASSRGQGGNNEQFF	TGCGCCAGCAGCCGTGGGCAGGGGGGAAACAATGAGCAGTTCTTC